The clone carrying this T cell receptor beta chain was picked up a small number of times. Its matching antigen is unknown. This record belongs to a study of T-cell reconstitution after alpha-beta-depleted transplantation in children. Unique molecular identifiers were used to barcode this TCRbeta library. TCRdb reprocessed the PCR reads via MiXCR and lists one record per CDR3 protein. The table shows just over 950,000 distinct CDR3 sequences, with around 30% occurring only once. Germline lookup yields CDR1 LGHNA and CDR2 YSLEER. This CDR3 region has 16 residues. The ends were cut back, 0 bases at V and 2 bases at J, with 14 bases in the middle. Points from the study as a whole: T cells produced anew were the main source of T-cell counts and diversity one year after transplant. About two months after transplant, alpha-beta T cells reportedly came from several hundred expanded graft clones.

The chain links TRBV4-3 to TRBJ2-7; D uncertain. The input for sequencing was PBMCs, mostly from graft donor cells, taken 360 days after TCRalphabeta/CD19-depleted stem cell transplant. This clonotype originated in a boy in the first two years of life who had a stem cell transplant for SCID, so the T cells may come from the graft donor. The CDR3, as DNA: TGCGCCAGCAGCCAAGAAAAGGTTAGGATGACCTACGAGCAGTACTTC. Amino acids: CASSQEKVRMTYEQYF.